The 22 T cell receptor beta chains below come from one sample, sequenced in a study of immune evolution from preneoplasia to lung adenocarcinoma. Data came from immunoSEQ multiplex PCR; TCRdb stores just in-frame clones and leaves some out. The table lists tens of thousands of clones, 75% of them singletons, with around 5.6% in the top ten. Sequencing input: FFPE invasive lung adenocarcinoma tissue. These receptor sequences come from a person between 55 and 69 years old with lung adenocarcinoma.

V usage is TRBV27 and J usage is TRBJ1-2; TRBD1 matches 9 bases. V shed 5 bases, J shed 9 bases, and the junction held 7 bases outside the gene matches. The CDR3 consists of 13 residues. Germline assignment: CDR1 MNHEY and CDR2 SMNVEV (reference sequence). The CDR3 sequence is CASSPGQGRSYTF. The CDR3 nucleotides read TGTGCCAGCAGTCCTGGACAGGGGAGGAGCTACACCTTC.

V and J are TRBV5-6 and TRBJ2-1, with D unclear. The V gene lost 2 bases and the J gene lost 0 bases, with 12 bases spanning the gap. Germline-derived CDR1 and CDR2 are SGHDT and YYEEEE. The CDR3 extends over 16 amino acids. The chain's CDR3 is CASSFRRRSSYNEQFF. DNA of the CDR3: TGTGCCAGCAGCTTCCGGCGCCGGAGCTCCTACAATGAGCAGTTCTTC.

The rearrangement links TRBV28 to TRBJ2-3, with 10 bases matching TRBD2. The CDR3 has 19 amino acids. The germline V gene has CDR1 MDHEN and CDR2 SYDVKM. Losses at the gene ends were 2 bases for V and 2 bases for J; bases not matched to a gene: 13. The CDR3, as DNA: TGTGCCAGCAGTTTAGACCTTCCCGGGACTAGCGCGCTCACAGATACGCAGTATTTT. Protein product: CASSLDLPGTSALTDTQYF.

The chain is built from TRBV29-1 and TRBJ2-7; D is perhaps TRBD2 (6 bases). The CDR3 contains 15 residues. The germline V gene has CDR1 SQVTM and CDR2 ANQGSEA. The V end lost 6 bases, the J end lost 3 bases, and 21 bases lay between the germline ends. The CDR3 DNA is TGCAGCGTCACGAGGGGAGGACCGAACAGCTACGAGCAGTACTTC. As protein: CSVTRGGPNSYEQYF.

The V call is TRBV28, the J call TRBJ2-7; D tentatively reads TRBD1 or TRBD2 (5 bases each). V dropped 7 bases and J dropped 2 bases, with 18 bases sitting between them. Germline V CDR1 and CDR2: MDHEN, SYDVKM. This CDR3 spans 15 amino acids. Here the CDR3 DNA reads TGTGCCAGCACCACGCCCGGGGCTACCCCCTACGAGCAGTACTTC. Residues: CASTTPGATPYEQYF. Full variable domain (rest looked up from reference TRBV28 and TRBJ2-7): DVKVTQSSRYLVKRTGEKVFLECVQDMDHENMFWYRQDPGLGLRLIYFSYDVKMKEKGDIPEGYSVSREKKERFSLILESASTNQTSMYLCASTTPGATPYEQYFGPGTRLTVT.

The rearrangement links TRBV19 to TRBJ2-2; D possibly corresponds to TRBD1 (6 bases). This CDR3 comprises 16 residues. From germline, CDR1 is LNHDA and CDR2 SQIVND (reference sequence). V lost 3 bases, J lost 1 base, and 12 bases lay in between. CDR3 sequence reads: CASSILTGKNTGELFF. The DNA for the CDR3 is TGTGCCAGTAGTATCTTAACAGGGAAGAACACCGGGGAGCTGTTTTTT. Looking up the rest from reference TRBV19 and TRBJ2-2 gives the full variable domain: DGGITQSPKYLFRKEGQNVTLSCEQNLNHDAMYWYRQDPGQGLRLIYYSQIVNDFQKGDIAEGYSVSREKKESFPLTVTSAQKNPTAFYLCASSILTGKNTGELFFGEGSRLTVL.

The chain joins TRBV5-4 to TRBJ2-7, with TRBD2 identical over 9 bases. The junction had 11 bases not matched to a gene; V was cut back by 4 bases and J by 6 bases. In germline, CDR1 is SGHNT, CDR2 YYREEE (reference sequence). CDR3 size: 15 residues. CDR3 coding DNA: TGTGCCAGCAGCCAAAGGGCAGCGGGAGGTCGCGAGCAGTACTTC. Amino acids: CASSQRAAGGREQYF.

The J gene is TRBJ1-1, the V gene TRBV18; tentatively, D is TRBD1 (6 bases). The germline V gene has CDR1 KGHSH and CDR2 LQKENI. Trimming cost V 2 bases and J 5 bases, with 12 bases left between them. CDR3 length: 14 amino acids. The CDR3 spells CASSPNRADTEAFF. For the CDR3, the DNA is TGTGCCAGCTCACCAAACAGGGCGGATACTGAAGCTTTCTTT.

This clone came up once. This chain joins TRBV6-6 and TRBJ1-2; no firm D call. V gave up 0 bases and J gave up 6 bases, with 8 bases separating them. Germline values: CDR1 MNHNY, CDR2 SVGAGI (reference sequence). The CDR3 runs to 13 residues. In DNA form, the CDR3 reads TGTGCCAGCAGTTACTCCCCCGGGGATGGCTACACCTTC. It yields the protein CASSYSPGDGYTF.

This sequence joins TRBV4-2 and TRBJ2-7, with 11 bases fitting TRBD1. Unmatched junction bases numbered 4, after V lost 0 bases and J lost 3 bases. There are 16 residues in the CDR3. Germline CDR1 LGHNA, CDR2 YNFKEQ. For the CDR3, the DNA is TGTGCCAGCAGCCAAGATCCAGGGACAGGGGGCTACGAGCAGTACTTC. Its protein product is CASSQDPGTGGYEQYF.

This clone was observed a handful of times. V gene TRBV27 combines with J gene TRBJ2-3; D might be TRBD2 (5 bases). V was shortened by 4 bases and J by 7 bases, with 15 bases between the two germline ends. The CDR3 is made up of 14 amino acids. CDR1 is MNHEY and CDR2 is SMNVEV in the germline V gene (reference sequence). Here the CDR3 reads CASSSGQAVNTQYF. CDR3 bases: TGTGCCAGCAGTTCGGGCCAAGCGGTAAATACGCAGTATTTT.

This rearrangement joins TRBV18 to TRBJ1-1; perhaps TRBD1 as D (5 bases). There are 15 residues in the CDR3. Germline assignment: CDR1 KGHSH and CDR2 LQKENI. V lost 3 bases and J 1 base, leaving 12 bases between the germline ends. In nucleotides, the CDR3 is TGTGCCAGCTCACCGGTTCGGGGCGCGAACACTGAAGCTTTCTTT. Amino acid sequence: CASSPVRGANTEAFF. Variable domain in full (rest from reference TRBV18 and TRBJ1-1): NAGVMQNPRHLVRRRGQEARLRCSPMKGHSHVYWYRQLPEEGLKFMVYLQKENIIDESGMPKERFSAEFPKEGPSILRIQQVVRGDSAAYFCASSPVRGANTEAFFGQGTRLTVV.

As to this clone: Other DNA sequences in the sample encode the same CDR3. This chain uses TRBV5-5 with TRBJ2-2; 11 nucleotides align to TRBD2. The CDR3 has 15 residues. After removal of 2 bases from V and 6 bases from J, the junction contained 3 bases not matched to a gene. In germline, CDR1 is SGHKS, CDR2 YYEKEE (reference sequence). The CDR3 is CASSFLAGGPGELFF. CDR3 nucleotide sequence: TGTGCCAGCAGCTTCCTAGCGGGAGGTCCCGGGGAGCTGTTTTTT.

This chain uses TRBV25-1 with TRBJ2-7; D may be TRBD1 (6 bases). The germline V gene has CDR1 MGHDK and CDR2 SYGVNS. Trimming cost V 3 bases and J 2 bases, with 20 bases left between them. The CDR3 runs to 17 residues. CDR3 in DNA: TGTGCCAGCAGTGATAATTCAGGTTGGGACACAACCTACGAGCAGTACTTC. As protein: CASSDNSGWDTTYEQYF.

DNA for the CDR3: TGTGCCAGCAGTTTATACGGCACCAATAGCAATCAGCCCCAGCATTTT. The encoded protein is CASSLYGTNSNQPQHF. J is TRBJ1-5 and V is TRBV28, with no clear D. The germline V gene has CDR1 MDHEN and CDR2 SYDVKM. The CDR3 contains 16 residues. Trimming took off 1 base at V and 0 bases at J, with 10 bases between the two ends.

The chain carries TRBV2 and TRBJ2-7; TRBD1 aligns across 8 bases. With V trimmed by 6 bases and J by 4 bases, 8 bases remained unmatched. The germline CDR1 and CDR2 sequences are SNHLY and FYNNEI. CDR3 length: 14 residues. CDR3 in amino acids: CASRTGALGYEQYF. CDR3 sequence (DNA): TGTGCCAGCAGGACAGGGGCCTTGGGGTACGAGCAGTACTTC. Variable domain in full (rest from reference TRBV2 and TRBJ2-7): EPEVTQTPSHQVTQMGQEVILRCVPISNHLYFYWYRQILGQKVEFLVSFYNNEISEKSEIFDDQFSVERPDGSNFTLKIRSTKLEDSAMYFCASRTGALGYEQYFGPGTRLTVT.

This chain connects TRBV5-6 to TRBJ2-5, with D possibly matching TRBD1 (6 bases). Germline assignment: CDR1 SGHDT and CDR2 YYEEEE. The ends were cut back, 5 bases at V and 2 bases at J, with 10 bases in the middle. The CDR3 consists of 13 residues. The CDR3 DNA follows: TGTGCCAGCAGTCGACAGGCTCAAGAGACCCAGTACTTC. Translated: CASSRQAQETQYF.

The chain has TRBV6-1 and TRBJ2-7; D remains unclear. Germline V gene sequence: CDR1 MNHNS, CDR2 SASEGT. The CDR3 totals 14 residues. V lost 1 base to trimming and J lost 6 bases, with 13 bases between them. The CDR3 DNA reads TGTGCCAGCAGTGAAGATAACTACCGCCCCGAGCAGTACTTC. This codes for CASSEDNYRPEQYF.

This clone was picked up a small number of times. The gene calls are TRBV28 and TRBJ2-7; D might be TRBD2 (6 bases). V was trimmed by 5 bases and J by 2 bases, leaving 10 bases between them. The germline V gene has CDR1 MDHEN and CDR2 SYDVKM. The CDR3 runs to 13 residues. For the CDR3, the DNA is TGTGCCAGCAGTGCGGGACGGCCCTACGAGCAGTACTTC. It codes for CASSAGRPYEQYF. Variable domain in full (rest from reference TRBV28 and TRBJ2-7): DVKVTQSSRYLVKRTGEKVFLECVQDMDHENMFWYRQDPGLGLRLIYFSYDVKMKEKGDIPEGYSVSREKKERFSLILESASTNQTSMYLCASSAGRPYEQYFGPGTRLTVT.

V is TRBV7-2 and J is TRBJ2-2; TRBD1 or TRBD2 may be the D gene (6 bases each). Trimming cost V 2 bases and J 2 bases, with 15 bases left between them. Germline V gives CDR1 SGHTA, CDR2 FQGNSA. This CDR3 region has 17 residues. Written as DNA, the CDR3 is TGTGCCAGCAGCTTAACCCCACGGGGGCCTAACACCGGGGAGCTGTTTTTT. This sequence encodes CASSLTPRGPNTGELFF.

This clone is deemed large. J is TRBJ1-5 and V is TRBV5-1, with 8 bases identical to TRBD1. CDR1 SGHRS and CDR2 YFSETQ come from the germline V gene. V dropped 6 bases and J dropped 4; count of bases not matched to a gene: 3. CDR3 length equals 13 residues. The chain's CDR3 is CASIGQGNQPQHF. CDR3 bases: TGCGCCAGCATCGGACAGGGTAATCAGCCCCAGCATTTT.

CDR3 nucleotides: TGTGCTAGTGGTTTGAAGGGGGCTCTGTACAATGAGCAGTTCTTC. This codes for CASGLKGALYNEQFF. The chain is built from TRBV12-5 and TRBJ2-1, with 7 bases matching TRBD1. CDR3 length: 15 residues. Germline loops: CDR1 LGHNT, CDR2 FRNRAP. Trimming took 2 bases from V and 4 from J; bases not matched to a gene: 5.